A single sample gave rise to the 26 T cell receptor beta chains below, sequenced in a study of T cell responses to AZD1222 COVID-19 vaccine. The data were produced by immunoSEQ multiplex PCR, yet TCRdb's version contains in-frame clones alone and is incomplete. This sample yields 93,000 or so clones, of which roughly 87% are seen a single time; 4% to 5.5% belongs to the top ten. The material was peripheral blood, obtained on day 0 of AZD1222 vaccination. Receptors originate from an adult in good health.

This clone was seen only once. This chain connects TRBV4-1 to TRBJ1-1; D remains ambiguous. The V end was cut by 4 bases, the J end by 5 bases, with 17 bases between. This CDR3 comprises 15 residues. CDR1 and CDR2 from the germline V gene are MGHRA and YSYEKL. CDR3 DNA sequence: TGCGCCAGCAGCCGACCAACACGAGGTAAGACTGAAGCTTTCTTT. This translates into CASSRPTRGKTEAFF.

The chain joins TRBV2 to TRBJ1-2, with TRBD1 as a possible D gene (6 bases). There are 13 residues in the CDR3. V was shortened by 8 bases and J by 1 base, with 11 bases between the two germline ends. Germline V CDR1 and CDR2: SNHLY, FYNNEI. DNA for the CDR3: TGTGCCAGCGGGGAGGGGGATAACTATGGCTACACCTTC. It specifies CASGEGDNYGYTF.

The chain links TRBV6-6 to TRBJ2-2; D may be TRBD1 (6 bases). The V end lost 0 bases, the J end lost 3 bases, and 11 bases lay between the germline ends. The CDR3 consists of 16 residues. Germline-derived CDR1 and CDR2 are MNHNY and SVGAGI (reference sequence). The CDR3 loop reads CASSYSTAGDTGELFF. CDR3 DNA sequence: TGTGCCAGCAGTTACTCGACGGCAGGGGACACCGGGGAGCTGTTTTTT.

The chain links TRBV12-3 or TRBV12-4 to TRBJ2-5; 7 bases fit TRBD1. Germline trimming cut 6 bases from V and 5 bases from J; bases unmatched to any gene: 6. The CDR3 runs to 13 residues. In nucleotides, the CDR3 is TGTGCCAGCAGCGACAGGGCACGGGAGACCCAGTACTTC. Amino acids: CASSDRARETQYF.

This clone was observed once. The V gene is TRBV2, the J gene TRBJ1-2; no clear D gene. V lost 0 bases to trimming and J lost 8 bases, with 7 bases between them. Per germline, CDR1 SNHLY and CDR2 FYNNEI. The CDR3 totals 12 residues. Here the CDR3 DNA reads TGTGCCAGCAGTGAAGCCCCGGGGGGCTACACCTTC. Encoded protein: CASSEAPGGYTF. The variable domain in full, completed from reference TRBV2 and TRBJ1-2, reads EPEVTQTPSHQVTQMGQEVILRCVPISNHLYFYWYRQILGQKVEFLVSFYNNEISEKSEIFDDQFSVERPDGSNFTLKIRSTKLEDSAMYFCASSEAPGGYTFGSGTRLTVV.

The rearrangement joins TRBV30 to TRBJ2-7; TRBD2 agrees at 8 bases. Germline loops: CDR1 GTSNPN, CDR2 SVGIG (reference sequence). J gave up 3 bases and V 7 bases, and 2 bases lay outside the gene matches. The CDR3 has 11 residues. The CDR3 region is CASGTSYEQYF. CDR3 DNA sequence: TGTGCCTCAGGGACTAGCTACGAGCAGTACTTC.

The chain combines TRBV3-1 (or the pseudogene TRBV3-2) with TRBJ1-1, with D tentatively TRBD1 (6 bases). The CDR3 consists of 11 residues. Germline V gives CDR1 LGHDT, CDR2 YNNKEL (reference sequence). V lost 1 base, J lost 11 bases, and 8 bases lay in between. CDR3 nucleotides: TGTGCCAGCAGCCAAGTGGGGGCCGCTTTCTTT. Its protein product is CASSQVGAAFF.

The genes are TRBV21-1 and TRBJ2-1. TRBV21-1 is a pseudogene locus. The CDR3 contains 17 residues. The CDR3 region is CASSKRGRFALYNEQFF. CDR3 bases: TGTGCCAGCAGCAAACGGGGCAGATTCGCCCTATACAATGAGCAGTTCTTC.

CDR3 protein: CASSLRGQGGVYEQYF. CDR3 bases: TGTGCCAGCTCACTCCGCGGACAGGGGGGAGTCTACGAGCAGTACTTC. This sequence joins TRBV18 and TRBJ2-7; TRBD1 aligns across 10 bases. V was pared by 4 bases and J by 3 bases, with 9 bases of the junction left unmatched. Germline assignment: CDR1 KGHSH and CDR2 LQKENI. The CDR3 loop spans 16 amino acids.

The chain uses TRBV4-1 and TRBJ1-2; D not certain. CDR3 length equals 14 residues. Germline V gene data show CDR1 as MGHRA and CDR2 as YSYEKL. Deletions cut 0 bases from V and 1 base from J, with 6 bases between. The CDR3 DNA follows: TGCGCCAGCAGCCAAGAAGGGTTTAACTATGGCTACACCTTC. Its protein product is CASSQEGFNYGYTF.

In this sample, this clone turned up once. This chain links TRBV19 with TRBJ1-1; D might be TRBD1 (6 bases). This CDR3 has 16 amino acids. The ends were cut back, 7 bases at V and 4 bases at J, with 22 bases in the middle. Germline V gives CDR1 LNHDA, CDR2 SQIVND (reference sequence). CDR3 sequence reads: CASIMGARVSTTEAFF. The CDR3 bases are TGTGCCAGTATTATGGGGGCCCGGGTGTCGACCACTGAAGCTTTCTTT.

This clone has just a few counts. The chain has TRBV4-2 and TRBJ1-3; no clear D. V was pared by 2 bases and J by 0 bases, with 8 bases between. Germline V CDR1 and CDR2: LGHNA, YNFKEQ. There are 15 residues in the CDR3. The CDR3 nucleotides are TGTGCCAGCAGCCAATACGCGTCCTCTGGAAACACCATATATTTT. Encoded protein: CASSQYASSGNTIYF.

The chain carries TRBV7-3 and TRBJ2-3, with unresolved D. Trimming removed 5 bases at V and 3 bases at J, with 18 bases between. Germline V gives CDR1 SGHTA, CDR2 FQGTGA. The CDR3 extends over 16 amino acids. This CDR3 reads CASSPRAAPMTDTQYF. DNA for the CDR3: TGTGCCAGCAGCCCTAGGGCTGCTCCAATGACAGATACGCAGTATTTT.

This clone was counted a single time. The chain joins TRBV9 to TRBJ1-2; D is unclear. The CDR3 runs to 14 residues. Trimming pared 0 bases from V and 8 bases from J, leaving 14 bases between. From germline, CDR1 is SGDLS and CDR2 YYNGEE. The CDR3 loop is CASSVGWARGGYTF. DNA for the CDR3: TGTGCCAGCAGCGTAGGTTGGGCTCGCGGCGGCTACACCTTC.

V is TRBV6-1 and J is TRBJ1-5; D is unclear. Trimming left V 3 bases short and J 5 bases short, with 8 bases between. The CDR3 has 13 amino acids. Germline V gives CDR1 MNHNS, CDR2 SASEGT. In nucleotides, the CDR3 is TGTGCCAGCAGTGAGCCTGGGGATCAGCCCCAGCATTTT. Translating gives CASSEPGDQPQHF.

This clone was picked up one time. The rearrangement joins TRBV6-5 to TRBJ1-1; TRBD1 is a possible D gene (6 bases). The CDR3 totals 12 residues. V was cut by 7 bases and J by 3 bases, with 9 bases left in between. Per the germline V gene, CDR1 is MNHEY and CDR2 is SVGAGI. The CDR3 is CASKHRDTEAFF. The CDR3 coding sequence is TGTGCCAGCAAACACAGGGACACTGAAGCTTTCTTT.

The chain joins TRBV6-1 to TRBJ1-2; possible D gene TRBD1, 5 bases. V gave up 1 base and J gave up 8 bases, with 20 bases separating them. The CDR3 is 16 residues long. Germline V CDR1 and CDR2: MNHNS, SASEGT. CDR3 amino acids: CASSEDSVGRAMGYTF. In DNA, the CDR3 is TGTGCCAGCAGTGAAGATTCTGTGGGCAGGGCCATGGGCTACACCTTC.

This clone turned up a few times. This rearrangement joins TRBV7-3 to TRBJ1-5; a possible D gene is TRBD1 (6 bases). Trimming left V 2 bases short and J 2 bases short, with 22 bases between. Germline assignment: CDR1 SGHTA and CDR2 FQGTGA. The CDR3 runs 19 residues. CDR3 bases: TGTGCCAGCAGCTTAGGGATGATACAGGGTTTGCTTGGCAATCAGCCCCAGCATTTT. It encodes CASSLGMIQGLLGNQPQHF.

This chain uses TRBV15 with TRBJ1-5; tentatively, D is TRBD1 (5 bases). Trimming removed 5 bases from V and 3 bases from J, with 8 bases in between. The CDR3 covers 13 residues. Germline V gene sequence: CDR1 LNHNV, CDR2 YYDKDF (reference sequence). The CDR3 spells CATSVGANQPQHF. In nucleotides, the CDR3 is TGTGCCACCAGCGTTGGGGCCAATCAGCCCCAGCATTTT.

This clone was detected only once. The chain couples TRBV2 to TRBJ2-5; 9 nucleotides align to TRBD2. This CDR3 comprises 12 residues. Germline V gene data show CDR1 as SNHLY and CDR2 as FYNNEI. The junction had 1 base not matched to a gene; V was cut back by 7 bases and J by 4 bases. This chain's CDR3 is CASTTSGETQYF. In DNA form, the CDR3 reads TGTGCCAGCACGACTAGCGGAGAGACCCAGTACTTC.

The rearrangement uses TRBV5-1 and TRBJ1-4; D gene ambiguous. Germline CDR1 and CDR2: SGHRS and YFSETQ. Trimming took 0 bases from V and 4 from J, leaving 10 bases between them. The CDR3 totals 15 residues. In DNA form, the CDR3 reads TGCGCCAGCAGCTTGGCCCTGGCCCGTAATGAAAAACTGTTTTTT. Translated: CASSLALARNEKLFF.

The V call is TRBV6-5, the J call TRBJ2-7; D possibly corresponds to TRBD1 (6 bases). This CDR3 has 15 residues. V dropped 8 bases and J dropped 7 bases, with 24 bases sitting between them. CDR1 and CDR2 from the germline V gene are MNHEY and SVGAGI. The CDR3, as DNA: TGTGCCAGCTCTATTGCAGGACAGTGGCCTTTAGAGCAGTACTTC. Protein product: CASSIAGQWPLEQYF.

The chain has TRBV6-2 or TRBV6-3 and TRBJ2-5; D is undetermined. The V gene lost 6 bases and the J gene lost 2 bases, with 16 bases spanning the gap. The CDR3 runs 15 residues. Looked up from germline, CDR1 is MNHEY and CDR2 is SVGEGT. The CDR3 DNA is TGTGCCAGCAGCCCACTATCAGACTCGCAAGAGACCCAGTACTTC. Amino acids: CASSPLSDSQETQYF.

The genes are TRBV6-6 and TRBJ1-5; possibly TRBD1 for D (6 bases). The CDR3 totals 16 residues. In germline, CDR1 is MNHNY, CDR2 SVGAGI (reference sequence). V gave up 3 bases and J gave up 1 base, with 13 bases separating them. The CDR3 loop reads CASSYTQGLSNQPQHF. The CDR3 DNA is TGTGCCAGCAGTTATACACAGGGCTTGAGCAATCAGCCCCAGCATTTT.

The chain employs TRBV2 and TRBJ1-1, with TRBD1 matching over 7 bases. This CDR3 is 12 amino acids long. Germline CDR1 SNHLY, CDR2 FYNNEI. V lost 3 bases to trimming and J lost 8 bases; unmatched junction nucleotides: 3. The DNA for the CDR3 is TGTGCCAGCAGTGAGGGGACAGCAGAAGCTTTCTTT. Protein sequence: CASSEGTAEAFF. The variable domain in full, completed from reference TRBV2 and TRBJ1-1, reads EPEVTQTPSHQVTQMGQEVILRCVPISNHLYFYWYRQILGQKVEFLVSFYNNEISEKSEIFDDQFSVERPDGSNFTLKIRSTKLEDSAMYFCASSEGTAEAFFGQGTRLTVV.

The chain combines TRBV19 with TRBJ2-3, with TRBD1 as a possible D gene (6 bases). With 8 bases removed from V and 6 bases from J, the gap between germline ends came to 18 bases. The germline gives CDR1 LNHDA, CDR2 SQIVND (reference sequence). This CDR3 has 14 residues. The CDR3 DNA reads TGTGCCAGTGCTTCGGACAGCCGTTTGGATACGCAGTATTTT. This gives the protein CASASDSRLDTQYF. Together with reference TRBV19 and TRBJ2-3, the CDR3 gives the full variable domain: DGGITQSPKYLFRKEGQNVTLSCEQNLNHDAMYWYRQDPGQGLRLIYYSQIVNDFQKGDIAEGYSVSREKKESFPLTVTSAQKNPTAFYLCASASDSRLDTQYFGPGTRLTVL.